This T cell receptor beta chain is drawn from a study of cytomegalovirus exposure and HLA in healthy donors. This PCR relied on a set of 60 Vbeta primers and 13 Jbeta primers. Assay used: immunoSEQ multiplex PCR; TCRdb lists only in-frame clones, some missing. The table shows about 130,000 clones, with over 75% occurring only once. CDR1 is SGHRS and CDR2 is YFSETQ in the germline V gene. CDR3 length equals 13 residues. V dropped 4 bases and J dropped 5 bases, with 12 bases sitting between them. Study-wide findings and caveats: In vitro experiments confirmed that three CMV-associated chains were specific for CMV antigens.

With regard to this clone: Antigen unknown.

Sample: PBMCs. This TCR was recovered from a woman aged 40 to 55 in good health and CMV-seropositive. This chain links TRBV5-1 with TRBJ2-5; tentative D call: TRBD2 (6 bases). CDR3: CASSNSGRETQYF. DNA for the CDR3: TGCGCCAGCAGCAATAGCGGCCGGGAGACCCAGTACTTC. The whole variable domain, filled in from reference TRBV5-1 and TRBJ2-5, reads KAGVTQTPRYLIKTRGQQVTLSCSPISGHRSVSWYQQTPGQGLQFLFEYFSETQRNKGNFPGRFSGRQFSNSRSEMNVSTLELGDSALYLCASSNSGRETQYFGPGTRLLVL.